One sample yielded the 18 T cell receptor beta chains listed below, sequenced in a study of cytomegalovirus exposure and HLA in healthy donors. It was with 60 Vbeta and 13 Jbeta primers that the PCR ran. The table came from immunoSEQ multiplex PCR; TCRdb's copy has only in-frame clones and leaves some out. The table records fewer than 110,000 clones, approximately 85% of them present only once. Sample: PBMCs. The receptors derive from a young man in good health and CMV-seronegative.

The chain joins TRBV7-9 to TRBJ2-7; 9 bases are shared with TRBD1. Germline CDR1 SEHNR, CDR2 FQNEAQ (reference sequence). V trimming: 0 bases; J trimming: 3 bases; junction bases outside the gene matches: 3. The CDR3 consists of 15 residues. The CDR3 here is CASSLAGTGNYEQYF. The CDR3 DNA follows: TGTGCCAGCAGCTTAGCCGGGACAGGGAACTACGAGCAGTACTTC. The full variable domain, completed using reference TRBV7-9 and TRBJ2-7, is DTGVSQNPRHKITKRGQNVTFRCDPISEHNRLYWYRQTLGQGPEFLTYFQNEAQLEKSRLLSDRFSAERPKGSFSTLEIQRTEQGDSAMYLCASSLAGTGNYEQYFGPGTRLTVT.

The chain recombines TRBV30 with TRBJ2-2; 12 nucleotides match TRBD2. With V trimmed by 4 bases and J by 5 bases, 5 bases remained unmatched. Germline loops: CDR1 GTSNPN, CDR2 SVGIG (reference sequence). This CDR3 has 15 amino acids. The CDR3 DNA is TGTGCCTGGACCGGGACTAGCGGGCCTACCGGGGAGCTGTTTTTT. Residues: CAWTGTSGPTGELFF.

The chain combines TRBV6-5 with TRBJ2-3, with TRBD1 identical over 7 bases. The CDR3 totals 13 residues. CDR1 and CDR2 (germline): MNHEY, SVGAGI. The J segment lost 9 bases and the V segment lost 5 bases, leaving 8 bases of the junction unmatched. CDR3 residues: CASSRNRQGTQYF. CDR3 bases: TGTGCCAGCAGTCGGAACCGACAGGGCACGCAGTATTTT.

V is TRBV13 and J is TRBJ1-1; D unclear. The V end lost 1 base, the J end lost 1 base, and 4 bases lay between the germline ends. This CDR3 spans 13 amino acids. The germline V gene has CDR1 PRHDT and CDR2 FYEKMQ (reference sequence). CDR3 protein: CASSLAGNTEAFF. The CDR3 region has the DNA TGTGCCAGCAGCTTAGCAGGGAACACTGAAGCTTTCTTT.

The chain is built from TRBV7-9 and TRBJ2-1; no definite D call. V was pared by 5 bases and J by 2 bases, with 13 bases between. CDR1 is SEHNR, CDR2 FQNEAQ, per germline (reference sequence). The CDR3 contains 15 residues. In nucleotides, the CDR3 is TGTGCCAGCAGCCCAAGGATAGGAGCCTACAATGAGCAGTTCTTC. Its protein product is CASSPRIGAYNEQFF.

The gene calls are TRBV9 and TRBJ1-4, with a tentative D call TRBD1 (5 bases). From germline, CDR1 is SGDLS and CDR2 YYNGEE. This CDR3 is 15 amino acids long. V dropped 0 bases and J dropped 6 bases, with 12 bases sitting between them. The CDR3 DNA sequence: TGTGCCAGCAGCGTAGCCAGGGTCATCGATGAAAAACTGTTTTTT. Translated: CASSVARVIDEKLFF.

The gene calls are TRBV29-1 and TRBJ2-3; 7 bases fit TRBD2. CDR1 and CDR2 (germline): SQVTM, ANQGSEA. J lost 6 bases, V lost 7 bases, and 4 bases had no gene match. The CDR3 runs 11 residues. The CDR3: CSAGRTDTQYF. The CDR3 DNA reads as TGCAGCGCCGGGAGGACCGATACGCAGTATTTT.

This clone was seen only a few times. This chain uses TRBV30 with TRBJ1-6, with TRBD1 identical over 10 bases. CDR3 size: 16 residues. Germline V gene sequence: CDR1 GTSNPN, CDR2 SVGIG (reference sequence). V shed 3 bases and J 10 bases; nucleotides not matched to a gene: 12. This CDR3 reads CAWSDPRTGGKSPLHF. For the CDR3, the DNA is TGTGCCTGGAGCGACCCAAGGACAGGGGGAAAATCACCCCTCCACTTT.

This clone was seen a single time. The CDR3 DNA follows: TGTGCCTGGAGTGTACGGGGGGCAGGGGTAGCTTTCTTT. This codes for CAWSVRGAGVAFF. The gene calls are TRBV30 and TRBJ1-1; D possibly corresponds to TRBD1 (6 bases). This CDR3 is 13 amino acids long. Germline assignment: CDR1 GTSNPN and CDR2 SVGIG (reference sequence). Trimming shortened V by 0 bases and J by 10 bases, and 15 bases separated the two germline ends.

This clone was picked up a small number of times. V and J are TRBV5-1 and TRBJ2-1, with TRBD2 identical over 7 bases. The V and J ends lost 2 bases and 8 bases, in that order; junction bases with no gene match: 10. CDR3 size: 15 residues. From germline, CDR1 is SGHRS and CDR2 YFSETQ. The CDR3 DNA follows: TGCGCCAGCAGCTTTACCGGGGGGAGGTCGGATGAGCAGTTCTTC. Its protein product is CASSFTGGRSDEQFF.

CDR3 in amino acids: CASSGEENTEAFF. CDR3 nucleotide sequence: TGTGCCAGCAGTGGCGAAGAGAACACTGAAGCTTTCTTT. V gene TRBV6-1 combines with J gene TRBJ1-1, with unresolved D. Trimming shortened V by 4 bases and J by 1 base, and 7 bases separated the two germline ends. Germline V CDR1 and CDR2: MNHNS, SASEGT. The CDR3 has 13 amino acids.

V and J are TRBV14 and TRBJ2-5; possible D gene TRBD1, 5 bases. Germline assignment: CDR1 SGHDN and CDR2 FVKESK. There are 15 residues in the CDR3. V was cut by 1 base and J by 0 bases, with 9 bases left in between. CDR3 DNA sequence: TGTGCCAGCAGCCAAGGGAAGGGGTACCAAGAGACCCAGTACTTC. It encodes CASSQGKGYQETQYF.

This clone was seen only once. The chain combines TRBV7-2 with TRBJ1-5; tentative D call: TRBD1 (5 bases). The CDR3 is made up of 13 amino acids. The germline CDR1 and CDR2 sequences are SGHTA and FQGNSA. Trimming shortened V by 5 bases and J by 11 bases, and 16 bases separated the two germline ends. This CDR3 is CASSPGGARAQHF. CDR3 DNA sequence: TGTGCCAGCAGCCCCGGTGGGGCCCGAGCCCAGCATTTT.

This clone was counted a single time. In DNA form, the CDR3 reads TGTGCCAGCAGCCCCGGAGGGACAGCCTACTTCTACAATGAGCAGTTCTTC. The encoded protein is CASSPGGTAYFYNEQFF. The chain links TRBV9 to TRBJ2-1, with D perhaps TRBD1 (7 bases). CDR3 length equals 17 residues. CDR1 is SGDLS and CDR2 is YYNGEE in the germline V gene. Trimming took off 4 bases at V and 3 bases at J, with 20 bases between the two ends.

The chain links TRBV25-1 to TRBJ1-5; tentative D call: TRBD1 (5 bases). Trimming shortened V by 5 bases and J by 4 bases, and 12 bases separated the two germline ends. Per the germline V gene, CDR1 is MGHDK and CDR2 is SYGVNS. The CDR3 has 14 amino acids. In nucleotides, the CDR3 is TGTGCCAGCAGTTCGGAGCAGGGAAATCAGCCCCAGCATTTT. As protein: CASSSEQGNQPQHF.

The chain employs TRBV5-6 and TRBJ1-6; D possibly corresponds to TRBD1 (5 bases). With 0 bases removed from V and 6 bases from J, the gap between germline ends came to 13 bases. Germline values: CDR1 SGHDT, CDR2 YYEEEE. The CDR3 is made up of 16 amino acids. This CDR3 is CASSLGGRALNSPLHF. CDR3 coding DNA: TGTGCCAGCAGCTTGGGGGGCAGGGCTCTTAATTCACCCCTCCACTTT.

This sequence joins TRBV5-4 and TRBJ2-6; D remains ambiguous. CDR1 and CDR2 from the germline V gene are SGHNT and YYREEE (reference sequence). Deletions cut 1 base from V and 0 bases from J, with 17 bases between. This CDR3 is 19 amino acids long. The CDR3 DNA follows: TGTGCCAGCAGCTTGCGTGGCTTGGCGGTATACTCTGGGGCCAACGTCCTGACTTTC. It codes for CASSLRGLAVYSGANVLTF.

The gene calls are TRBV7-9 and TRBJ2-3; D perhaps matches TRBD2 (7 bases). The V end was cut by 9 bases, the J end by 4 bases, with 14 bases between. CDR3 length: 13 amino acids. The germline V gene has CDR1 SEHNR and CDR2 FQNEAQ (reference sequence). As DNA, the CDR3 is TGTGCCAGTTTGGGGGCGGGAGCAGATACGCAGTATTTT. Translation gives CASLGAGADTQYF.